These 21 T cell receptor beta chains came from one sample sequenced in a study of PD-L1 blockade in urothelial cancer. TCRdb's copy holds only in-frame clones and misses some; the assay was immunoSEQ multiplex PCR. Counted here are approximately 110,000 clones, around 93% occurring once; the ten biggest clones make up 3% to 4%. Time point of the sample: peripheral blood 6 weeks after treatment start. The sequencing used PBMCs, collected around atezolizumab (anti-PD-L1) treatment. The receptors shown here come from a man aged 60 to 69 with urothelial cancer.

This sequence joins TRBV6-1 and TRBJ1-5; 7 bases align to TRBD1. CDR3 size: 15 residues. V trimming: 2 bases; J trimming: 5 bases; junction bases outside the gene matches: 6. Germline CDR1 reads MNHNS; CDR2 reads SASEGT. The CDR3 region has the DNA TGTGCCAGCAGTGAAAGGGGACAGAGGGATCAGCCCCAGCATTTT. Residues: CASSERGQRDQPQHF.

V and J are TRBV5-8 and TRBJ1-5, with D unclear. The V gene lost 6 bases and the J gene lost 2 bases, with 18 bases spanning the gap. This CDR3 spans 16 amino acids. Germline CDR1 and CDR2: SGHTS and YDEGEE. The CDR3 sequence is CASTRGFGEGNQPQHF. CDR3 DNA sequence: TGTGCCAGCACCCGAGGGTTTGGGGAGGGCAATCAGCCCCAGCATTTT.

The chain couples TRBV27 to TRBJ2-1, with D hard to call. The CDR3 runs to 10 residues. Deletions cut 3 bases from V and 12 bases from J, with 6 bases between. From germline, CDR1 is MNHEY and CDR2 SMNVEV (reference sequence). The CDR3 is CASSFPRQFF. In nucleotides, the CDR3 is TGTGCCAGCAGTTTTCCTCGGCAGTTCTTC.

The chain uses TRBV6-1 and TRBJ2-7; TRBD1 aligns across 12 bases. V lost 6 bases to trimming and J lost 4 bases; unmatched junction nucleotides: 7. Germline CDR1 MNHNS, CDR2 SASEGT. The CDR3 contains 15 residues. For the CDR3, the DNA is TGTGCCAGCAGGCAGGGACAGGGGGCCGGTTACGAGCAGTACTTC. Its translation is CASRQGQGAGYEQYF.

This chain's CDR3 is CASSWVVTNHNEQFF. In nucleotides, the CDR3 is TGTGCCAGCAGTTGGGTAGTAACTAACCACAATGAGCAGTTCTTC. The rearrangement uses TRBV6-6 and TRBJ2-1; D not certain. CDR3 length: 15 residues. Trimming shortened V by 4 bases and J by 5 bases, and 15 bases separated the two germline ends. Germline CDR1 and CDR2: MNHNY and SVGAGI (reference sequence).

The chain joins TRBV13 to TRBJ2-1; a possible D gene is TRBD2 (7 bases). V gave up 1 base and J gave up 4 bases, with 14 bases separating them. The CDR3 consists of 16 residues. The V gene's germline CDR1 is PRHDT and CDR2 FYEKMQ (reference sequence). The CDR3 sequence: CASSLEGGRFYNEQFF. In DNA form, the CDR3 reads TGTGCCAGCAGCTTAGAGGGGGGGCGTTTTTACAATGAGCAGTTCTTC. The full variable domain, completed using reference TRBV13 and TRBJ2-1, is AAGVIQSPRHLIKEKRETATLKCYPIPRHDTVYWYQQGPGQDPQFLISFYEKMQSDKGSIPDRFSAQQFSDYHSELNMSSLELGDSALYFCASSLEGGRFYNEQFFGPGTRLTVL.

The chain uses TRBV29-1 and TRBJ2-5, with TRBD2 identical over 7 bases. The CDR3 runs to 13 residues. The V gene's germline CDR1 is SQVTM and CDR2 ANQGSEA. Trimming took 7 bases from V and 5 from J; bases not matched to a gene: 10. The CDR3 coding sequence is TGCAGCGCTCGGCGGGGAGGGGATGAGACCCAGTACTTC. It yields the protein CSARRGGDETQYF.

V and J are TRBV5-1 and TRBJ2-3; D is uncertain. The CDR3 spans 13 residues. CDR1 SGHRS and CDR2 YFSETQ come from the germline V gene. Trimming removed 0 bases at V and 4 bases at J, with 6 bases between. The CDR3 loop reads CASSLAVADTQYF. CDR3 sequence (DNA): TGCGCCAGCAGCTTGGCGGTTGCAGATACGCAGTATTTT. Complete variable domain (other parts from reference TRBV5-1 and TRBJ2-3): KAGVTQTPRYLIKTRGQQVTLSCSPISGHRSVSWYQQTPGQGLQFLFEYFSETQRNKGNFPGRFSGRQFSNSRSEMNVSTLELGDSALYLCASSLAVADTQYFGPGTRLTVL.

V usage is TRBV9 and J usage is TRBJ2-3, with D tentatively TRBD1 (6 bases). The CDR3 is 15 residues long. Germline V CDR1 and CDR2: SGDLS, YYNGEE. The V end was cut by 2 bases, the J end by 6 bases, with 16 bases between. CDR3 nucleotides: TGTGCCAGCAGCGTGACTGGGGGCCCGGGGGATACGCAGTATTTT. It encodes CASSVTGGPGDTQYF. The whole variable domain, filled in from reference TRBV9 and TRBJ2-3, reads DSGVTQTPKHLITATGQRVTLRCSPRSGDLSVYWYQQSLDQGLQFLIQYYNGEERAKGNILERFSAQQFPDLHSELNLSSLELGDSALYFCASSVTGGPGDTQYFGPGTRLTVL.

The J gene is TRBJ2-1, the V gene TRBV30; TRBD2 might be the D (5 bases). Germline loops: CDR1 GTSNPN, CDR2 SVGIG (reference sequence). The CDR3 loop spans 15 amino acids. Trimming shortened V by 2 bases and J by 0 bases, and 11 bases separated the two germline ends. The CDR3 coding sequence is TGTGCCTGGAGTCTGAAGCGGAGCTCCTACAATGAGCAGTTCTTC. This codes for CAWSLKRSSYNEQFF.

The V gene is TRBV19, the J gene TRBJ2-1, with 9 bases matching TRBD1. This CDR3 comprises 15 residues. Trimming removed 4 bases from V and 9 bases from J; junction bases left unmatched: 10. From germline, CDR1 is LNHDA and CDR2 SQIVND (reference sequence). The CDR3 DNA follows: TGTGCCAGTAGTACACCGGGACAGGGTTCACCTGAGCAGTTCTTC. It specifies CASSTPGQGSPEQFF. Full variable domain (outside the CDR3, taken from reference TRBV19 and TRBJ2-1): DGGITQSPKYLFRKEGQNVTLSCEQNLNHDAMYWYRQDPGQGLRLIYYSQIVNDFQKGDIAEGYSVSREKKESFPLTVTSAQKNPTAFYLCASSTPGQGSPEQFFGPGTRLTVL.

V usage is TRBV7-8 and J usage is TRBJ2-2; D is ambiguous. The CDR3 loop spans 15 amino acids. Germline V lookup: CDR1 SGHVS, CDR2 FQNEAQ. Trimming shortened V by 2 bases and J by 3 bases, and 10 bases separated the two germline ends. This CDR3 is CASSLTLGHTGELFF. The CDR3 DNA follows: TGTGCCAGCAGCTTAACCCTGGGCCACACCGGGGAGCTGTTTTTT.

The V gene is TRBV5-6, the J gene TRBJ2-3; the match to TRBD1 covers 12 bases. The CDR3 is made up of 15 amino acids. Per the germline V gene, CDR1 is SGHDT and CDR2 is YYEEEE. V shed 3 bases, J shed 7 bases, and the junction held 6 bases outside the gene matches. The CDR3: CASSSGTGGLYTQYF. The DNA for the CDR3 is TGTGCCAGCAGCTCGGGGACAGGGGGCTTGTATACGCAGTATTTT.

This sequence joins TRBV18 and TRBJ2-3, with TRBD2 matching 10 bases. The CDR3 loop spans 16 amino acids. With V trimmed by 2 bases and J by 1 base, 3 bases remained unmatched. CDR1 is KGHSH and CDR2 is LQKENI in the germline V gene. In nucleotides, the CDR3 is TGTGCCAGCTCACCAACCGGGACTAGCGGCACAGATACGCAGTATTTT. It specifies CASSPTGTSGTDTQYF.

The chain links TRBV7-2 to TRBJ2-5; 9 bases line up with TRBD2. The junction had 23 bases not matched to a gene; V was cut back by 5 bases and J by 7 bases. The CDR3 has 19 amino acids. The V gene's germline CDR1 is SGHTA and CDR2 FQGNSA. CDR3 in DNA: TGTGCCAGCAGCCAACGCCTGTGGGGCGGGGGGGCCAGAACCCGGACCCAGTACTTC. This encodes CASSQRLWGGGARTRTQYF.

The chain joins TRBV7-8 to TRBJ2-3; 15 nucleotides match TRBD2. This CDR3 spans 15 amino acids. Trimming at V came to 5 bases and at J to 4 bases, leaving 1 base not matched to a gene. Germline CDR1 and CDR2: SGHVS and FQNEAQ. The CDR3 is CASSRTSGGADTQYF. CDR3 DNA sequence: TGTGCCAGCAGCCGGACTAGCGGGGGGGCAGATACGCAGTATTTT.

The genes are TRBV20-1 and TRBJ2-7, with D perhaps matching TRBD1 (5 bases). The V gene's germline CDR1 is DFQATT and CDR2 SNEGSKA (reference sequence). Between the trimmed V and J ends, which lost 6 bases and 4 bases, there was a span of 10 bases. The CDR3 runs to 11 residues. In DNA form, the CDR3 reads TGCAGTGCCCAGGGCCAATACGAGCAGTACTTC. Translating it yields CSAQGQYEQYF.

The gene calls are TRBV4-2 and TRBJ2-7; 15 positions agree with TRBD2. From germline, CDR1 is LGHNA and CDR2 YNFKEQ. Trimming took 5 bases from V and 3 from J; bases not matched to a gene: 5. The length of the CDR3 is 16 residues. The CDR3 loop is CASSKGTSGRIYEQYF. The DNA of the CDR3 is TGTGCCAGCAGCAAAGGGACTAGCGGGAGGATCTACGAGCAGTACTTC.

V and J are TRBV18 and TRBJ2-5; 8 bases fit TRBD1. This CDR3 is 16 amino acids long. The V segment lost 2 bases and the J segment 4 bases; nucleotides outside the gene matches: 9. CDR1 KGHSH and CDR2 LQKENI come from the germline V gene. CDR3 region: CASSPGSTGTGETQYF. DNA of the CDR3: TGTGCCAGCTCACCAGGCTCGACCGGGACAGGAGAGACCCAGTACTTC.

The chain joins TRBV28 to TRBJ2-5; 14 bases fit TRBD2. CDR1 MDHEN and CDR2 SYDVKM come from the germline V gene. This CDR3 has 18 amino acids. V lost 1 base to trimming and J lost 3 bases; unmatched junction nucleotides: 7. The CDR3 spells CASSLLGMTSGREETQYF. The DNA of the CDR3 is TGTGCCAGCAGTTTATTGGGGATGACTAGCGGGAGGGAAGAGACCCAGTACTTC.

The CDR3 protein is CASSLGTGVVYEQFF. The DNA for the CDR3 is TGCGCCAGCAGCTTGGGGACAGGGGTAGTTTATGAGCAGTTCTTC. This chain joins TRBV5-1 and TRBJ2-1, with 9 bases aligning to TRBD1. Germline values: CDR1 SGHRS, CDR2 YFSETQ. The trim removed 0 bases at V and 8 bases at J, leaving 6 bases unmatched. CDR3 length equals 15 residues. Using reference TRBV5-1 and TRBJ2-1 for the parts outside the CDR3, the full variable domain is KAGVTQTPRYLIKTRGQQVTLSCSPISGHRSVSWYQQTPGQGLQFLFEYFSETQRNKGNFPGRFSGRQFSNSRSEMNVSTLELGDSALYLCASSLGTGVVYEQFFGPGTRLTVL.